Each of the 30 T cell receptor beta chains below was sequenced from the same sample in a study of beta chain features in type 1 diabetes. Study results and limitations: Type 1 diabetes patients had moderately but significantly shorter TCRB CDR3s in all four CD4+ subsets.

The study reverse transcribed the entire isolated RNA, so it sequenced expressed TCRB transcripts. Assay used: immunoSEQ multiplex PCR; TCRdb lists only in-frame clones, some missing. Among approximately 600,000 clones, roughly 12% were seen once, and the ten largest hold 0.095% to 0.15%. No cognate antigen is known for these TCRs. Material: naive CD4+ T cells from blood. Receptor source: a young man with type 1 diabetes.

The chain is built from TRBV7-9 and TRBJ1-4; 9 bases align to TRBD1. Germline assignment: CDR1 SEHNR and CDR2 FQNEAQ (reference sequence). J lost 1 base, V lost 4 bases, and 4 bases had no gene match. CDR3 size: 16 residues. The CDR3 DNA sequence: TGTGCCAGCAGCTCGGGACAGGGCTTAACTAATGAAAAACTGTTTTTT. This gives the protein CASSSGQGLTNEKLFF.

This clone was detected a few times. The chain has TRBV9 and TRBJ1-5; 8 bases are a match to TRBD1. The V segment lost 1 base and the J segment 4 bases; nucleotides outside the gene matches: 4. The CDR3 contains 15 residues. CDR1 is SGDLS, CDR2 YYNGEE, per germline. The CDR3 region is CASSVTGGQNQPQHF. CDR3 nucleotides: TGTGCCAGCAGCGTAACAGGGGGGCAAAATCAGCCCCAGCATTTT.

The CDR3 here is CASSTYEKLFF. The CDR3 coding sequence is TGTGCCAGCAGTACCTATGAAAAACTGTTTTTT. This chain joins TRBV2 and TRBJ1-4, with unresolved D. V was shortened by 5 bases and J by 6 bases, with 4 bases between the two germline ends. This CDR3 comprises 11 residues. Germline lookup yields CDR1 SNHLY and CDR2 FYNNEI.

This clone was counted only a few times. V and J are TRBV28 and TRBJ1-4; TRBD1 matches at 10 bases. CDR3 length: 15 amino acids. Trimming cost V 5 bases and J 5 bases; bases outside gene matches: 5. CDR1 MDHEN and CDR2 SYDVKM come from the germline V gene. The CDR3 protein is CASSTPGQGNEKLFF. In DNA form, the CDR3 reads TGTGCCAGCAGTACCCCGGGACAGGGGAATGAAAAACTGTTTTTT.

This clone has more than one count but fewer than ten. The chain recombines TRBV2 with TRBJ1-4; 8 nucleotides line up with TRBD1. CDR3 length equals 14 residues. Germline assignment: CDR1 SNHLY and CDR2 FYNNEI. Unmatched junction bases numbered 8, after V lost 6 bases and J lost 8 bases. CDR3 sequence reads: CASSRDRGDEKLFF. The DNA for the CDR3 is TGTGCCAGCAGCCGCGACAGGGGAGACGAAAAACTGTTTTTT.

The chain has TRBV9 and TRBJ2-2, with 9 bases aligning to TRBD1. The CDR3 covers 17 residues. After removal of 3 bases from V and 6 bases from J, the junction contained 12 bases not matched to a gene. From germline, CDR1 is SGDLS and CDR2 YYNGEE. CDR3 in amino acids: CASSGTAWDREAGELFF. The CDR3 nucleotides read TGTGCCAGCAGCGGGACCGCCTGGGACAGGGAAGCCGGGGAGCTGTTTTTT.

The chain combines TRBV14 with TRBJ1-6; D call uncertain. Trimming shortened V by 3 bases and J by 9 bases, and 6 bases separated the two germline ends. Germline assignment: CDR1 SGHDN and CDR2 FVKESK. The CDR3 runs to 12 residues. CDR3 in amino acids: CASSQTLSPLHF. Here the CDR3 DNA reads TGTGCCAGCAGCCAGACCCTTTCACCCCTCCACTTT.

This clone has more than one count but fewer than ten. J is TRBJ2-1 and V is TRBV4-3, with D tentatively TRBD2 (6 bases). Germline CDR1 reads LGHNA; CDR2 reads YSLEER. Trimming shortened V by 2 bases and J by 5 bases, and 16 bases separated the two germline ends. The CDR3 extends over 16 amino acids. The CDR3 spells CASSQWGGGLHNEQFF. The CDR3 nucleotides are TGCGCCAGCAGCCAATGGGGTGGGGGGTTACACAATGAGCAGTTCTTC.

This clone was detected only a few times. The rearrangement uses TRBV29-1 and TRBJ2-2; D might be TRBD1 (8 bases). CDR1 is SQVTM and CDR2 is ANQGSEA in the germline V gene. The V and J ends lost 7 bases and 4 bases respectively, with 16 bases between them. The CDR3 extends over 14 amino acids. The CDR3 loop reads CSGTTGEGTGELFF. CDR3 nucleotide sequence: TGCAGCGGAACGACAGGGGAGGGCACCGGGGAGCTGTTTTTT.

The sample holds a few counts of this clone. This chain joins TRBV10-3 and TRBJ2-5; 9 positions agree with TRBD2. V gave up 11 bases and J gave up 4 bases; unmatched junction bases: 2. The CDR3 extends over 11 amino acids. Germline lookup yields CDR1 ENHRY and CDR2 SYGVKD. CDR3 in amino acids: CAAGGGETQYF. The DNA of the CDR3 is TGTGCCGCGGGAGGGGGAGAGACCCAGTACTTC.

This clone has more than one count but fewer than ten. This chain uses TRBV11-2 with TRBJ2-2; 9 bases are shared with TRBD1. After removal of 5 bases from V and 4 bases from J, the junction contained 5 bases not matched to a gene. In germline, CDR1 is SGHAT, CDR2 FQNNGV. The CDR3 consists of 15 residues. The CDR3 loop reads CASSPRQGGTGELFF. The CDR3 coding sequence is TGTGCCAGCAGCCCCCGACAGGGGGGCACCGGGGAGCTGTTTTTT.

In its sample, this clone was seen a few times. The chain employs TRBV20-1 and TRBJ2-7; no clear D gene. CDR3 length: 9 amino acids. Deletions cut 4 bases from V and 6 bases from J, with 4 bases between. Germline CDR1 reads DFQATT; CDR2 reads SNEGSKA (reference sequence). The CDR3 reads CSANPEQYF. The CDR3 DNA sequence: TGCAGTGCTAATCCCGAGCAGTACTTC.

This clone was detected only a few times. This rearrangement joins TRBV29-1 to TRBJ2-7; TRBD2 might be the D (6 bases). V dropped 5 bases and J dropped 2 bases, with 7 bases sitting between them. CDR3 length: 11 amino acids. Per germline, CDR1 SQVTM and CDR2 ANQGSEA. DNA of the CDR3: TGCAGCGTTCGCGGGACCTACGAGCAGTACTTC. It specifies CSVRGTYEQYF.

This clone was counted between two and nine times. The chain carries TRBV2 and TRBJ2-1, with 7 bases identical to TRBD1. Germline CDR1 SNHLY, CDR2 FYNNEI. This CDR3 is built from 17 residues. V dropped 0 bases and J dropped 7; count of bases not matched to a gene: 12. The CDR3 coding sequence is TGTGCCAGCAGTGAAGCGCCGTGGGGACAGCGTAATAATGAGCAGTTCTTC. Translated: CASSEAPWGQRNNEQFF. The full variable domain, completed using reference TRBV2 and TRBJ2-1, is EPEVTQTPSHQVTQMGQEVILRCVPISNHLYFYWYRQILGQKVEFLVSFYNNEISEKSEIFDDQFSVERPDGSNFTLKIRSTKLEDSAMYFCASSEAPWGQRNNEQFFGPGTRLTVL.

In its sample, this clone was seen a few times. CDR3 sequence reads: CASRRHSYEQYF. CDR3 DNA sequence: TGTGCCAGCAGACGACACTCCTACGAGCAGTACTTC. The chain employs TRBV25-1 and TRBJ2-7; D is ambiguous. The CDR3 is made up of 12 amino acids. Trimming stripped 6 bases from V and 0 bases from J, with 6 bases between. In germline, CDR1 is MGHDK, CDR2 SYGVNS.

This clone appeared a few times. The chain has TRBV10-3 and TRBJ1-1; D uncertain. V was shortened by 3 bases and J by 5 bases, with 10 bases between the two germline ends. From germline, CDR1 is ENHRY and CDR2 SYGVKD. The CDR3 has 13 residues. The CDR3 sequence: CAISEGGPTEAFF. The CDR3 coding sequence is TGTGCCATCAGTGAAGGAGGTCCGACTGAAGCTTTCTTT.

This clone was seen a few times. The V gene is TRBV7-2, the J gene TRBJ1-6; 9 nucleotides align to TRBD1. V lost 3 bases and J lost 10; bases outside the gene matches: 4. This CDR3 region has 14 residues. Germline lookup yields CDR1 SGHTA and CDR2 FQGNSA. CDR3 bases: TGTGCCAGCAGCTTGGGACAGGGTTACTCACCCCTCCACTTT. Residues: CASSLGQGYSPLHF.

This clone was found a few times. The rearrangement joins TRBV29-1 to TRBJ2-5; tentatively, D is TRBD2 (6 bases). This CDR3 has 13 amino acids. Trimming took off 7 bases at V and 5 bases at J, with 17 bases between the two ends. The germline V gene has CDR1 SQVTM and CDR2 ANQGSEA. DNA for the CDR3: TGCAGCGGCGCGGGGACGGTGGGGGAGACCCAGTACTTC. It specifies CSGAGTVGETQYF.

This clone appeared a few times. The chain employs TRBV2 and TRBJ2-1; D uncertain. Germline lookup yields CDR1 SNHLY and CDR2 FYNNEI. CDR3 length: 12 amino acids. Trimming took off 8 bases at V and 12 bases at J, with 17 bases between the two ends. CDR3 DNA sequence: TGTGCCAGCGCTACGACTCGAGGTGGGCAGTTCTTC. As protein: CASATTRGGQFF.

This clone was seen more than once but under ten times. DNA for the CDR3: TGTGCCAGCAGCCAAGATCCACTAGCGGCAAGCACAGATACGCAGTATTTT. Translating gives CASSQDPLAASTDTQYF. J is TRBJ2-3 and V is TRBV4-2; 8 bases agree with TRBD2. Germline trimming cut 0 bases from V and 0 bases from J; bases unmatched to any gene: 5. The germline gives CDR1 LGHNA, CDR2 YNFKEQ. This CDR3 spans 17 amino acids.

This chain uses TRBV9 with TRBJ2-3; TRBD2 is a possible D gene (6 bases). V lost 1 base to trimming and J lost 6 bases, with 21 bases between them. The CDR3 is made up of 17 amino acids. Germline V gives CDR1 SGDLS, CDR2 YYNGEE. CDR3 coding DNA: TGTGCCAGCAGCGTACCGCCGAGGGGCCGGGGGATGGATACGCAGTATTTT. This codes for CASSVPPRGRGMDTQYF.

Only a few counts were recorded for this clone. The chain carries TRBV7-9 and TRBJ1-1; tentative D call: TRBD1 (5 bases). Trimming pared 0 bases from V and 1 base from J, leaving 6 bases between. Germline V CDR1 and CDR2: SEHNR, FQNEAQ (reference sequence). The CDR3 spans 14 residues. The CDR3 spells CASSLAGANTEAFF. In DNA form, the CDR3 reads TGTGCCAGCAGCTTAGCAGGGGCGAACACTGAAGCTTTCTTT.

The chain recombines TRBV5-1 with TRBJ2-7; D might be TRBD1 or TRBD2, each matching 5 bases. V lost 0 bases and J lost 3, with 13 bases in between. Germline-derived CDR1 and CDR2 are SGHRS and YFSETQ. The CDR3 has 15 residues. CDR3 sequence: CASSLAARDLYEQYF. CDR3 nucleotides: TGCGCCAGCAGCTTGGCCGCCAGGGACCTCTACGAGCAGTACTTC.

This clone was counted only a few times. The rearrangement joins TRBV7-9 to TRBJ2-5; D remains unclear. Germline-derived CDR1 and CDR2 are SEHNR and FQNEAQ (reference sequence). Trimming stripped 1 base from V and 5 bases from J, with 11 bases between. The CDR3 runs to 14 residues. The CDR3 here is CASSLVSVQETQYF. In nucleotides, the CDR3 is TGTGCCAGCAGCTTAGTCTCCGTCCAGGAGACCCAGTACTTC.

J is TRBJ2-3 and V is TRBV5-4, with D hard to call. V shed 4 bases and J shed 4 bases, with 19 bases lying between them. The CDR3 length is 16 residues. Germline CDR1 SGHNT, CDR2 YYREEE (reference sequence). CDR3 loop: CASSPMGYQLPDTQYF. The CDR3 nucleotides read TGTGCCAGCAGCCCCATGGGATACCAGCTTCCAGATACGCAGTATTTT.

The chain employs TRBV7-9 and TRBJ2-4; a weak D match, TRBD1 (5 bases). Germline V gene sequence: CDR1 SEHNR, CDR2 FQNEAQ (reference sequence). CDR3 length equals 14 residues. V gave up 8 bases and J gave up 9 bases, with 20 bases separating them. The CDR3 here is CASASLGARGIQYF. In nucleotides, the CDR3 is TGTGCCAGCGCGAGTCTAGGGGCAAGGGGCATTCAGTACTTC. The variable domain in full, completed from reference TRBV7-9 and TRBJ2-4, reads DTGVSQNPRHKITKRGQNVTFRCDPISEHNRLYWYRQTLGQGPEFLTYFQNEAQLEKSRLLSDRFSAERPKGSFSTLEIQRTEQGDSAMYLCASASLGARGIQYFGAGTRLSVL.

J is TRBJ1-5 and V is TRBV7-2; a possible D gene is TRBD1 (5 bases). The CDR3 extends over 16 amino acids. The ends were cut back, 1 base at V and 6 bases at J, with 16 bases in the middle. Per the germline V gene, CDR1 is SGHTA and CDR2 is FQGNSA. The CDR3 nucleotides are TGTGCCAGCAGCTTAGGAGCCGGGGCGCCGGGTCAGCCCCAGCATTTT. Translation gives CASSLGAGAPGQPQHF.

The genes are TRBV7-2 and TRBJ1-1; D ambiguous. Trimming removed 1 base from V and 3 bases from J, with 9 bases in between. This CDR3 has 14 residues. In germline, CDR1 is SGHTA, CDR2 FQGNSA. CDR3 sequence: CASSLGRRYTEAFF. The CDR3 DNA is TGTGCCAGCAGCTTAGGGAGGCGGTACACTGAAGCTTTCTTT. Full variable domain (rest looked up from reference TRBV7-2 and TRBJ1-1): GAGVSQSPSNKVTEKGKDVELRCDPISGHTALYWYRQSLGQGLEFLIYFQGNSAPDKSGLPSDRFSAERTGGSVSTLTIQRTQQEDSAVYLCASSLGRRYTEAFFGQGTRLTVV.

In this sample, this clone turned up a few times. This chain links TRBV4-1 with TRBJ2-5; unclear D gene. Germline CDR1 is MGHRA and CDR2 is YSYEKL. Trimming removed 3 bases at V and 1 base at J, with 12 bases between. The CDR3 is made up of 15 amino acids. The CDR3 DNA sequence: TGCGCCAGCAGCCAGTTCGCGGCGATCCAAGAGACCCAGTACTTC. It yields the protein CASSQFAAIQETQYF.

The chain is built from TRBV11-2 and TRBJ2-5; D not resolved. The J call is doubtful: the DNA matches TRBJ2-7 better. The CDR3 contains 11 residues. Germline loops: CDR1 SGHAT, CDR2 FQNNGV. CDR3 in DNA: TGTGCCAGCCGAAGCTCCTACGAGCAGTACTTC. Translating gives CASRSSYEQYF.